The clone carrying this T cell receptor beta chain was seen many times. Its target is unknown. Stable Graves' hyperthyroidism denoted no ophthalmopathy progression over 18 months. Patients with uncontrolled infections, other autoimmune diseases, pregnancy or lactation were excluded. These data come from a study of T cells in Graves' hyperthyroidism and ophthalmopathy. This CDR3 comprises 16 residues. The V end was cut by 1 base, the J end by 8 bases, with 20 bases between. Study-wide findings and caveats: In blood, most of the thyroid clonotypes expanded above 0.001 were also present. Before onset, ophthalmopathy was predicted by the model a median roughly 6.8 months earlier.

The CDR3 regions of TCR beta were amplified from RNA transcripts. Researchers ran a first-round RT-PCR on the TCR CDR3 using the HTBI primer set. TCRdb recomputed calls from the multiplex PCR reads with MiXCR, one row per CDR3 protein. This table holds under 350,000 distinct CDR3 sequences, roughly 20% found once. The clonotype comes from a woman between 50 and 59 years old with Graves' hyperthyroidism. This chain connects TRBV12-3 or TRBV12-4 to TRBJ1-2, with D unresolved. Input material: blood. Written as DNA, the CDR3 is TGTGCCAGCAGTTTAGGAGTGTCGGGAGGGCGTCAGGGCTACACCTTC. This sequence encodes CASSLGVSGGRQGYTF.